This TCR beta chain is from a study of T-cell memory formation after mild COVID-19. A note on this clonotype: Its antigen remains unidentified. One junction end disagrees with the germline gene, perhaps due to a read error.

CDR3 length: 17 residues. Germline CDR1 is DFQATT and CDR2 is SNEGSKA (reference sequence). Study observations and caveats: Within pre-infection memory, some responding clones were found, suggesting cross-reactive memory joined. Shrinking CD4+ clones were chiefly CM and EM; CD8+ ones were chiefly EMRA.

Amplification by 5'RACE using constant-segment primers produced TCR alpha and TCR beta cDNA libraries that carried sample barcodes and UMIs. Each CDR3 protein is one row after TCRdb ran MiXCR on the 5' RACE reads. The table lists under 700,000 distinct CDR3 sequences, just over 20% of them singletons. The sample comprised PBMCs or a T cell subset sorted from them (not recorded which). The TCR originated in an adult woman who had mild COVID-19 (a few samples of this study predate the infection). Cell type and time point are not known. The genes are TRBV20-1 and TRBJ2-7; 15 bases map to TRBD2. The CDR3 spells CSARAGLAGGFSYEQYF. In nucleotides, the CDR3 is TGCAGTGCGAGAGCTGGACTAGCGGGAGGGTTCTCCTACGAGCAGTACTTC.